Reported below is one T cell receptor (beta chain). CDR3 length: 16 residues. V was clipped by 0 bases and J by 4 bases, with 13 bases between them. Germline CDR1 SGDLS, CDR2 YYNGEE. This sample is part of a study of blood T cell repertoires in COVID-19. Study summary: Material from acute and convalescent COVID-19 was sourced from the United States, Italy and Spain. Nucleic acid was either cDNA or gDNA, and it came from T cells, B-cell-depleted T cells, or PBMCs.

Study processing details: Cell counts per sample came from amplifying reference gene primers. Measured with immunoSEQ multiplex PCR; TCRdb has only the in-frame clones, and not every one. V, J and clone size derive from that table, while D and trimming were established from the DNA sequence. Of about 98,000 clones in the sample, around nine tenths were seen once. This TCR came from a man between 65 and 85 years old with acute or convalescent COVID-19. Sequencing input: peripheral blood. This sequence joins TRBV9 and TRBJ2-2, with D possibly TRBD2 on 6 matching bases. CDR3: CASSVGSGHVTGELFF. The CDR3 DNA follows: TGTGCCAGCAGCGTAGGAAGCGGGCATGTCACCGGGGAGCTGTTTTTT.